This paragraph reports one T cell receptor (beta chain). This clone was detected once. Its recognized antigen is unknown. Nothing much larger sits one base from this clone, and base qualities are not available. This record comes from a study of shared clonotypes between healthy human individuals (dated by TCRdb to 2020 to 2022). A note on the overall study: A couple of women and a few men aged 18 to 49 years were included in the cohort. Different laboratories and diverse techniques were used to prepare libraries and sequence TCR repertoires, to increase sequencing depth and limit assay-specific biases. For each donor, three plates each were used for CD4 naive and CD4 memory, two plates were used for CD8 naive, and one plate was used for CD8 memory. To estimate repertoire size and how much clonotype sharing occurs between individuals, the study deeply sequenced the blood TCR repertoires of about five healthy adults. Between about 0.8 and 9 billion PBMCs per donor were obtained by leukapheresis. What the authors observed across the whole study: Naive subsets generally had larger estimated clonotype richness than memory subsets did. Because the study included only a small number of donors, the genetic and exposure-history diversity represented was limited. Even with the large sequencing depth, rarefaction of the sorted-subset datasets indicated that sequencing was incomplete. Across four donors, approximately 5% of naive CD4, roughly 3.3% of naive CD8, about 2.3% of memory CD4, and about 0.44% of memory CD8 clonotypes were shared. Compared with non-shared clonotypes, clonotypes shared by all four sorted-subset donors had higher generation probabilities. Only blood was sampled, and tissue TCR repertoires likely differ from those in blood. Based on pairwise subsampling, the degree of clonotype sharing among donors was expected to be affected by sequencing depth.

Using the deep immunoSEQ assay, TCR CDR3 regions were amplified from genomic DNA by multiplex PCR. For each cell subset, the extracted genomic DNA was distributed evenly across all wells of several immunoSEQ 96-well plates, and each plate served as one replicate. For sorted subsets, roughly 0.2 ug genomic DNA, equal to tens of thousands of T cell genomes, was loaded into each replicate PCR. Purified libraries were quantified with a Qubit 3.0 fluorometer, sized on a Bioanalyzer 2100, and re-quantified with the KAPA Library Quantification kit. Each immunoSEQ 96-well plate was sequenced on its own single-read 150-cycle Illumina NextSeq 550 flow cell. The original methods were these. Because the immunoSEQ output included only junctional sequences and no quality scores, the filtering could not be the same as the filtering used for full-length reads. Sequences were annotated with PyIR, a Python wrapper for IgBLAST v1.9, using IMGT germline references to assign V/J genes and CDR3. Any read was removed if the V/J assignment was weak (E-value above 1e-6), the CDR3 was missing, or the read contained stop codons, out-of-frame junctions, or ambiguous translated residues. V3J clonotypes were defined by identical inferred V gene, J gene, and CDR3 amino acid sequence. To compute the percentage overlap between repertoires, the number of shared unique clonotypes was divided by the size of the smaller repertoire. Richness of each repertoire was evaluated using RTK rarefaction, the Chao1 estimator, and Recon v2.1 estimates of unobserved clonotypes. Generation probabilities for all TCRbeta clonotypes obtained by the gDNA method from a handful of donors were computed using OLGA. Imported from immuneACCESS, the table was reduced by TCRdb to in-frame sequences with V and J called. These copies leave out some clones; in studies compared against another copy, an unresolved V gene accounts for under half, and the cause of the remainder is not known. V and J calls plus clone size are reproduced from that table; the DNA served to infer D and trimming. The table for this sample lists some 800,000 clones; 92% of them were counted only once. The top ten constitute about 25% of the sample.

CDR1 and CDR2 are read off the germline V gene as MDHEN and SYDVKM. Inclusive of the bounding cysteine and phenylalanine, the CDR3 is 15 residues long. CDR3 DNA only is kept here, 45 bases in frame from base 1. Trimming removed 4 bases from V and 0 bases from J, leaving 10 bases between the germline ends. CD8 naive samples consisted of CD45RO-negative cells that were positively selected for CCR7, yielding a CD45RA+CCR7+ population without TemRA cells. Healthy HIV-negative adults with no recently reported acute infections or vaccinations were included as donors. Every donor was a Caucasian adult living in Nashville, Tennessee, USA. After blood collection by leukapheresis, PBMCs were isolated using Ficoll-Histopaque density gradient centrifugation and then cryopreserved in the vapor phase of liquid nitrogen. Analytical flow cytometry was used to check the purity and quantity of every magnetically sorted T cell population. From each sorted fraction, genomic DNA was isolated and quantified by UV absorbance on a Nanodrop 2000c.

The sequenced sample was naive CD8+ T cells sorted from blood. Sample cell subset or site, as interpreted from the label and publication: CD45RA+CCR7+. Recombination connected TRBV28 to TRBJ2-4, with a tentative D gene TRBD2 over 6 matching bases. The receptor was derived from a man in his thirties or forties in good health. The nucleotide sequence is TGTGCCAGCAGTTCCCCGGGACTAGCCAAAAACATTCAGTACTTC. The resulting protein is CASSSPGLAKNIQYF.